Listed below are T cell receptor beta chains from one sample, sequenced in a study of blood T cells in healthy people across ages. TCRdb analysed the 5' RACE reads with MiXCR anew, one entry per CDR3 protein. The table shows hundreds of thousands of distinct CDR3 sequences, with around three fifths occurring only once. Sequencing input: blood. These receptors all come from a man aged 35 to 55 in good health. CDR3s include the opening cysteine and the closing phenylalanine or tryptophan. The D gene is left open where the match is weak. Clone size is not always given. Where it is, it says once, few, many or a class for expanded clones.

size | D | V | CDR3
few | TRBD2 | TRBV5-1 | CASSLVRAGASDTQYF
- | TRBD2 | TRBV29-1 | CSVPTSVWTDTQYF
few | TRBD2 | TRBV10-2 | CASRLADKNIQYF
few | TRBD1 | TRBV6-5 | CASSYSRDRSLNSPLHF
- | - | TRBV12-3/TRBV12-4 | CASSLDSTISPLHF
few | - | TRBV7-2 | CASSPYAQETQYF
- | - | TRBV12-3/TRBV12-4 | CASSPRDVGTDTQYF
few | TRBD1 | TRBV7-2 | CASSLTDRVQETQYF
few | TRBD2 | TRBV4-2 | CASSQDWGAGGYNEQFF
few | TRBD1 | TRBV28 | CASSFGTGGADTQYF
- | TRBD1 | TRBV20-1 | CSASRDRKETQYF
- | TRBD2 | TRBV7-2 | CASSPNLAGQETQYF
many | - | TRBV20-1 | CSARPDDTQYF
- | - | TRBV5-5 | CASSYRGPLGEKLFF
few | - | TRBV4-2 | CASSQDSEGRGYEQYF
once | - | TRBV14 | CASSQDLGNLNTEAFF
few | - | TRBV7-2 | CASSLQRQPNYGYTF
many | - | TRBV25-1 | CASRKTGNTEAFF
- | TRBD1 | TRBV20-1 | CSAKKDAGTGLGSNQPQHF
few | - | TRBV7-2 | CASSSIPQGRSEQFF
- | TRBD2 | TRBV6-1 | CASSERSGLVRGSTDTQYF
many | - | TRBV7-9 | CASLGSRAGHNEKLFF
- | - | TRBV6-5 | CASSYSIRSTYNEQFF
- | - | TRBV20-1 | CSASVGVLSFTQYF
- | - | TRBV4-1 | CASSQVTTPGDEQFF
few | TRBD2 | TRBV5-1 | CASSSVFGEGVFSHEQYF
- | - | TRBV10-3 | CAISDLRGGGEQYF
few | TRBD1 | TRBV3-1 | CASSQERQGWEGYTF
- | - | TRBV7-3 | CASSVSGGTGANVLTF
- | TRBD1 | TRBV7-3 | CASSLSAGTGGTGELFF
- | - | TRBV28 | CPSSSPHGTWTQYF
- | TRBD1 | TRBV7-3 | CASSLTGGEETQYF
few | - | TRBV25-1 | CASSAAGSGANVLTF
once | - | TRBV28 | CASSRTVYGYTF
few | - | TRBV12-3/TRBV12-4 | CASSLTSPPETQYF
- | - | TRBV12-3/TRBV12-4 | CASSSRQGGYNEQYF
- | TRBD1 | TRBV24-1 | CATSDLQGAASTDTQYF
few | TRBD1 | TRBV29-1 | CSVELGQGGDDTQYF